This record looks at one T cell receptor beta chain sequence and its context. It has no known antigen specificity. The input lacks base qualities; no much larger clone sits a single base away. The record originates from a study of OX40 agonist ivuxolimab in advanced cancers. Turning to the overall study: The costimulatory receptor OX40 (CD134) was targeted by ivuxolimab, a fully human IgG2 agonistic monoclonal antibody. Intravenous ivuxolimab was administered to patients every 2 weeks at six dose levels: 0.01, 0.1, 0.3, 1.5, 3 and 10 mg/kg. Of the approximately 50 patients in dose escalation, about 20 had hepatocellular carcinoma, about 15 had melanoma, 9 had renal cell carcinoma and 9 had head and neck cancer. A male proportion of around 80% and a mean age of 60 years, ranging from about 23 to 79, were recorded for the dose-escalation cohort. Prior anti-PD-1, anti-PD-L1 or anti-CTLA-4 therapy was permitted, and checkpoint inhibitors had been received by about 36% of dose-escalation patients. Partial responses occurred in three dose-escalation patients, of whom one had hepatocellular carcinoma and two had cutaneous melanoma. Peripheral TCRbeta sequencing aimed to test whether ivuxolimab altered TCR sequence diversity and caused clonal T-cell expansion. The paper reports the monotherapy dose-escalation portion (N of about 56 patients) of the phase I ivuxolimab trial. General findings and caveats noted by the study authors: On average, CD8+ T cells showed more expanded clones than CD4+ T cells after ivuxolimab. Low levels of normalized T-cell clonal expansion were also seen in some patients who did not respond. At doses of 0.1 to 3.0 mg/kg, clonal expansion of both CD4+ and CD8+ T cells in blood was seen between baseline and week 6. The antigen specificity of the peripheral T cells that underwent clonal expansion was not determined. In the 0.1-3.0 mg/kg groups, partial responders were among the patients with the lowest normalized peripheral clonal expansion, particularly in CD8+ T cells.

Patients with a history of autoimmune disease or receiving systemic immunosuppression were excluded from the trial. Peripheral blood for TCR sequencing was collected from all dose cohorts at baseline, on cycle 4 day 1, and on cycle 7 day 1. The samples were drawn from a first-in-human, open-label, multicenter phase I dose-escalation trial of ivuxolimab. Adults with locally advanced or metastatic head and neck squamous cell, hepatocellular, melanoma or renal cell carcinoma were enrolled in the trial. Before TCR sequencing, CD4+ T cells and CD8+ T cells from peripheral blood were sorted into separate populations. The germline V gene sets CDR1 to SQVTM and CDR2 to ANQGSEA. Including cysteine and phenylalanine, the CDR3 has 13 amino acids. Just the 39-base CDR3 DNA is kept, in frame starting at base 1. V lost 5 bases and J lost 0 bases, and the count of bases not matched to a germline gene is 3. Genomic DNA was extracted from sorted cells for sequencing of the TCRbeta CDR3 region. The immunoSEQ Assay was used for sequencing of TCRbeta CDR3 regions. In TCRdb, the immuneACCESS table is reduced to in-frame sequences with V and J assigned. These tables do not hold every clone; where another copy was compared, an unresolved V gene accounts for under half, and the others remain unexplained. This sample lists 45,000 to 65,000 clones; 85% to 90% were detected once. Clones ranked in the top ten supply about a tenth of the sample.

This receptor was identified in an adult with an advanced solid tumor such as melanoma, head and neck, liver or kidney cancer. The sequenced sample was CD4+ or CD8+ T cells sorted from blood, obtained in a trial of the OX40 agonist ivuxolimab. The sequence is built from TRBV29-1 and TRBJ1-1; TRBD1 matches 7 bases in the middle. CDR3 region: CSVPGQLNTEAFF. In nucleotides, the sequence is TGCAGCGTTCCGGGACAGCTGAACACTGAAGCTTTCTTT.